The present T cell receptor beta chain was sequenced within a study of cytomegalovirus exposure and HLA in healthy donors. Study-wide points: Data from an earlier analysis indicated that most TCR beta V segments were productive either about 87% or about 30% of the time.

60 Vbeta and 13 Jbeta primers were used in PCR. Only in-frame clones appear in the TCRdb table, and some are missing; sequencing was by immunoSEQ multiplex PCR. The table records 100,000 to 150,000 clones, 73% of them present only once. Concerning this clone: Its target is unknown.

Sequencing was done on a sample of PBMCs. The sequence was obtained from a man in his 60s in good health and CMV-seropositive.

The CDR3 DNA is TGTGCCAGCTCACCACAGGGGCACTATGGCTACACCTTC. Encoded protein: CASSPQGHYGYTF. The chain recombines TRBV18 with TRBJ1-2, with a tentative D call TRBD1 (5 bases). This CDR3 comprises 13 residues. Germline V gene sequence: CDR1 KGHSH, CDR2 LQKENI. Trimming took off 1 base at V and 3 bases at J, with 6 bases between the two ends.